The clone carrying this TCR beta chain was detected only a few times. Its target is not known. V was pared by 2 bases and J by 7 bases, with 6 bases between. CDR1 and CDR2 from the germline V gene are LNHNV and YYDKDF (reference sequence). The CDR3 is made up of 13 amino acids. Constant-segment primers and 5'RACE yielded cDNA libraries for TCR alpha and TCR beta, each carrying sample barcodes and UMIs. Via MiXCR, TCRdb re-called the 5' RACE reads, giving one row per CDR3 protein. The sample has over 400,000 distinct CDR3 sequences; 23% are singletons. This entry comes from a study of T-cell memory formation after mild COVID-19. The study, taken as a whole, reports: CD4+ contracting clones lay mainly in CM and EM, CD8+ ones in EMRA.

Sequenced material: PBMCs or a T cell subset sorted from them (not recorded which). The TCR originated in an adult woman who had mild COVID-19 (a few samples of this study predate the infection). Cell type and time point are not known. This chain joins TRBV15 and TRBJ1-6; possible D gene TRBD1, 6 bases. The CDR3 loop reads CATSRQGNSPLHF. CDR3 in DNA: TGTGCCACCAGCAGACAGGGGAATTCACCCCTCCACTTT.